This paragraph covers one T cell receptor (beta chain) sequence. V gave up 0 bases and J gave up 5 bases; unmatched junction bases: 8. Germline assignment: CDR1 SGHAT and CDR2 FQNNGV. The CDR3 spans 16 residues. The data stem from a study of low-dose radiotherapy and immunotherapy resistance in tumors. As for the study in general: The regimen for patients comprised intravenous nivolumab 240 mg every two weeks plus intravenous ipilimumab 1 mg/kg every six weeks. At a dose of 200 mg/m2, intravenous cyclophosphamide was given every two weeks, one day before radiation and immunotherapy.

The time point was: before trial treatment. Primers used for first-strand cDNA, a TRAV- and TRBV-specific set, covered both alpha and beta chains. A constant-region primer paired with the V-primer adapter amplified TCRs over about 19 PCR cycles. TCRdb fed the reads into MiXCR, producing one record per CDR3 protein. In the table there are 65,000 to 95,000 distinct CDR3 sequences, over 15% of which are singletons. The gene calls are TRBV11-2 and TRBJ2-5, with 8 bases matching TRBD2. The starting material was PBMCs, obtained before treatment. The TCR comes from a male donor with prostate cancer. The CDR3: CASSLDSGDWMETQYF. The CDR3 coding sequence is TGTGCCAGCAGCTTAGATAGCGGGGATTGGATGGAGACCCAGTACTTC.